This is a list of T cell receptor beta chains from one sample in a study of T cell repertoires in cytomegalovirus infection. TCRdb called the reads again in MiXCR, with one record for every CDR3 protein. Found here are about 240,000 distinct CDR3 sequences, over 9% of them singletons; the top ten hold 1.5% to 2%. The sample taken for sequencing was PBMCs. The receptors come from a human donor in good health (CMV status not recorded). Some clones in this sample may be carry-over from other donors' samples. Each CDR3 is given with its conserved first and last residue. A D gene is named only where the DNA matches it firmly. Where a row states a size, it is once, few, many or the class of an expanded clone; other rows omit it.

clone_size	v_call	d_call	j_call	cdr3_aa	cdr3_nt
many	TRBV19	NA	TRBJ2-5	CASSIAGKGVQETQYF	TGTGCCAGTAGTATAGCAGGGAAAGGGGTTCAAGAGACCCAGTACTTC
NA	TRBV6-1	NA	TRBJ1-2	CASKQGANYGYTF	TGTGCCAGCAAACAGGGCGCTAACTATGGCTACACCTTC
many	TRBV7-3	NA	TRBJ1-1	CASRQNPGPWGLMNTEAFF	TGTGCCAGCAGACAAAACCCGGGACCCTGGGGACTCATGAACACTGAAGCTTTCTTT
many	TRBV7-8	TRBD2	TRBJ2-1	CASSLLRVAGEPNEQFF	TGTGCCAGCAGCTTACTGAGAGTAGCGGGAGAACCCAATGAGCAGTTCTTC
many	TRBV7-2	NA	TRBJ2-1	CASSSPSGYEQFF	TGTGCCAGCAGCTCACCCTCGGGGTATGAGCAGTTCTTC
many	TRBV7-3	NA	TRBJ2-5	CASSSLPQETQYF	TGTGCCAGCAGCTCCCTCCCCCAAGAGACCCAGTACTTC
many	TRBV23-1	NA	TRBJ2-7	CASSLPGDEQYF	TGCGCCAGCAGTCTTCCCGGGGACGAGCAGTACTTC
NA	TRBV6-5	NA	TRBJ2-1	CASSSSISYNEQFF	TGTGCCAGCAGTTCGAGCATTAGTTACAATGAGCAGTTCTTC
many	TRBV28	NA	TRBJ1-1	CASTLDQGDTEAFF	TGTGCCAGCACCTTGGACCAAGGAGACACTGAAGCTTTCTTT
many	TRBV20-1	TRBD2	TRBJ2-5	CSAREASGRVGETQYF	TGCAGTGCTAGAGAAGCTAGCGGGAGGGTGGGAGAGACCCAGTACTTC
many	TRBV7-2	NA	TRBJ1-2	CASSFRSGTPNYGYTF	TGTGCCAGCAGCTTCAGGTCAGGGACGCCTAACTATGGCTACACCTTC
NA	TRBV14	NA	TRBJ1-2	CASSFTRTEHGYTF	TGTGCCAGCAGCTTCACCCGGACAGAGCATGGCTACACCTTC
medium-sized	TRBV4-3	NA	TRBJ2-2	CASSQEEQGLGELFF	TGCGCCAGCAGCCAAGAGGAGCAGGGTCTCGGGGAGCTGTTTTTT
NA	TRBV6-5	NA	TRBJ1-5	CASGGAGSDQPQHF	TGTGCCAGCGGAGGGGCAGGGAGCGATCAGCCCCAGCATTTT
NA	TRBV2	TRBD1	TRBJ2-7	CASRILQGGEQYF	TGTGCCAGCAGGATTCTACAGGGGGGCGAGCAGTACTTC
NA	TRBV20-1	TRBD2	TRBJ2-7	CSASLAGFNSYEQYF	TGCAGTGCTAGTCTAGCGGGTTTCAACTCCTACGAGCAGTACTTC
many	TRBV11-2	NA	TRBJ2-1	CASSLDQGPHNEQFF	TGTGCCAGCAGCTTAGATCAGGGACCCCACAATGAGCAGTTCTTC